These 10 T cell receptor delta chains originate from one sample sequenced in a study of gamma-delta T cells after stem cell transplantation. TCRdb re-called the RT-PCR reads via CATT. Counted here are around 5,700 delta-chain clones, approximately 1.9% occurring once; the ten biggest clones make up around 19%. Input material: gamma-delta T cells. The receptor set was obtained from a human donor. It is not recorded whose cells these are; they may come from a transplant donor.

In its sample, this clone is medium-sized (0.01 to 0.1%). The chain joins TRDV2 to TRDJ3; TRDD3 agrees at 12 bases. Per the germline V gene, CDR1 is GEAIGNYY and CDR2 is EKD. Trimming took 0 bases from V and 1 from J; bases not matched to a gene: 12. This CDR3 is built from 22 residues. CDR3 coding DNA: TGTGCCTGTGACACCGGTCTCCTGGGGGATACGCGTTCTTCCTGGGACACCCGACAGATGTTTTTC. The encoded protein is CACDTGLLGDTRSSWDTRQMFF.

Ten or more counts support this clone. Here the CDR3 reads CACDTVTLTDKLIF. CDR3 bases: TGTGCCTGTGACACGGTAACCCTAACCGATAAACTCATCTTT. The V call is TRDV2, the J call TRDJ1, with unresolved D. The germline gives CDR1 GEAIGNYY, CDR2 EKD. Trimming left V 1 base short and J 2 bases short, with 10 bases between. This CDR3 comprises 14 residues.

The V and J genes are TRDV2 and TRDJ3; 8 nucleotides align to TRDD3. The junction had 7 bases not matched to a gene; V was cut back by 2 bases and J by 2 bases. The germline V gene encodes CDR1 GEAIGNYY and CDR2 EKD. The CDR3 has 18 residues. CDR3 residues: CACDSVLGVTWDTRQMFF. For the CDR3, the DNA is TGTGCCTGTGACAGTGTACTGGGGGTAACCTGGGACACCCGACAGATGTTTTTC.

There are a few counts of this clone. At one of its ends the junction is not consistent with the germline gene, which may arise from a read error. V gene TRDV2 combines with J gene TRDJ1; D gene uncertain. The CDR3 covers 15 residues. From germline, CDR1 is GEAIGNYY and CDR2 EKD. Here the CDR3 reads CACNTPSGYTDKLIF. Written as DNA, the CDR3 is TGTGCCTGTAACACTCCCTCGGGGTACACCGATAAACTCATCTTT.

This clone has only a few counts. The J gene is TRDJ1, the V gene TRDV2, with D maybe TRDD3 (6 bases). Trimming cost V 3 bases and J 1 base, with 17 bases left between them. The CDR3 runs 16 residues. Germline V gene lookup returns CDR1 GEAIGNYY and CDR2 EKD. CDR3: CACDEMGALTTDKLIF. As DNA, the CDR3 is TGTGCCTGTGACGAAATGGGGGCCCTGACCACCGATAAACTCATCTTT.

This clone was seen only a few times. For this DNA, TCRdb reports the protein of a much larger clone, which diverges at residue 6, most likely from a read error; the protein presented here is translated directly from the DNA. The chain employs TRDV2 and TRDJ3; possible D gene TRDD3, 6 bases. CDR1 GEAIGNYY and CDR2 EKD come from the germline V gene. The V and J ends lost 0 bases and 0 bases respectively, with 14 bases between them. This CDR3 contains 19 residues. The DNA of the CDR3 is TGTGCCTGTGACACCATTGGGGATGCGAGCTCCTGGGACACCCGACAGATGTTTTTC. This sequence encodes CACDTIGDASSWDTRQMFF.

A note on this clone: The protein in TCRdb stems from a much larger clone and differs at residue 5 from this DNA's translation, likely a read error; here the protein is translated from the DNA. The rearrangement joins TRDV2 to TRDJ1; 12 bases agree with TRDD3. CDR3 length: 18 residues. The germline V gene encodes CDR1 GEAIGNYY and CDR2 EKD. V shed 3 bases and J 1 base; nucleotides not matched to a gene: 11. The CDR3 nucleotides are TGTGCCTGTGACGCGGTACTGGGGGATACCCTCCTCACCGATAAACTCATCTTT. This encodes CACDAVLGDTLLTDKLIF.

A remark on this clone: Other DNA sequences within the sample encode an identical CDR3. This chain joins TRDV2 and TRDJ1; TRDD3 is a possible D gene (6 bases). The CDR3 runs 23 residues. Germline V gene sequence: CDR1 GEAIGNYY, CDR2 EKD. V was pared by 0 bases and J by 0 bases, with 34 bases between. The CDR3 region is CACDTGGLGGYSPLGENTDKLIF. CDR3 bases: TGTGCCTGTGACACCGGGGGCCTTGGGGGGTACTCACCCCTAGGAGAGAACACCGATAAACTCATCTTT.

As concerns this clone: The protein that TCRdb holds for this DNA derives from a much larger clone and differs from the translated DNA at residue 4, which likely indicates a read error; the protein shown here is translated from the DNA. The rearrangement uses TRDV2 and TRDJ1, with 7 bases identical to TRDD3. The CDR3 runs 18 residues. CDR1 is GEAIGNYY, CDR2 EKD, per germline. CDR3 bases: TGTGCCTGTGCCACCGTACAGGGCGGGGGATCTAACACCGATAAACTCATCTTT. It specifies CACATVQGGGSNTDKLIF.

This clone was detected many times. A single base is all that separates this from a far larger clone, so a read error is likely. The chain couples TRDV2 to TRDJ1; D might be TRDD3 (5 bases). Between the trimmed V and J ends, which lost 0 bases and 1 base, there was a span of 20 bases. The CDR3 extends over 18 amino acids. CDR1 is GEAIGNYY and CDR2 is EKD in the germline V gene. The CDR3 is CACDTPGGGHQGTDKLIF. The CDR3 region has the DNA TGTGCCTGTGACACCCCGGGGGGCGGACATCAAGGCACCGATAAACTCATCTTT.